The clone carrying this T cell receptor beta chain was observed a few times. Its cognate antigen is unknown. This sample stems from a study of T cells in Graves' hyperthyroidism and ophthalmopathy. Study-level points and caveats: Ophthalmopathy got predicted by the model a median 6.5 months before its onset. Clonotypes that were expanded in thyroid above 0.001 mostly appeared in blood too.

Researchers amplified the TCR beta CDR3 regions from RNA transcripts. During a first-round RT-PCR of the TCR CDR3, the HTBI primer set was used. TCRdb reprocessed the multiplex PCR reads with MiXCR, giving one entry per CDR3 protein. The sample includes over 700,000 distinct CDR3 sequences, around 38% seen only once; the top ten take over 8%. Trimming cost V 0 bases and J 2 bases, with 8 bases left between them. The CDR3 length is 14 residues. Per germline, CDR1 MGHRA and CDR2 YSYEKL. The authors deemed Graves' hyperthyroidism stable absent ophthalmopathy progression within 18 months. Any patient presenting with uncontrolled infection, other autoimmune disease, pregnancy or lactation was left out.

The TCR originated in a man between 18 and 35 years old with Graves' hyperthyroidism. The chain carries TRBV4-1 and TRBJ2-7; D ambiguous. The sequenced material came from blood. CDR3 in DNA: TGCGCCAGCAGCCAAGAGCTGTCAGCCTACGAGCAGTACTTC. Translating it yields CASSQELSAYEQYF.